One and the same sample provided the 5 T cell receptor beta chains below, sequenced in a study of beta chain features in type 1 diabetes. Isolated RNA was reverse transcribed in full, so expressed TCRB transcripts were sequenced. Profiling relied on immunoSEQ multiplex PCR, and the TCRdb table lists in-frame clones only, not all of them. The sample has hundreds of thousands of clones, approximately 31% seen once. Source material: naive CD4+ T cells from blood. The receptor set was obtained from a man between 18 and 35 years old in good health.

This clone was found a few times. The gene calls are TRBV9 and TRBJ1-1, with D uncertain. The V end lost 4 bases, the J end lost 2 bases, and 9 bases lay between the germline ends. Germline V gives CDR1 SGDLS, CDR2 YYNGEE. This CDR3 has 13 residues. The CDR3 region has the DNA TGTGCCAGCAGCCGAGATTATAACACTGAAGCTTTCTTT. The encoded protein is CASSRDYNTEAFF.

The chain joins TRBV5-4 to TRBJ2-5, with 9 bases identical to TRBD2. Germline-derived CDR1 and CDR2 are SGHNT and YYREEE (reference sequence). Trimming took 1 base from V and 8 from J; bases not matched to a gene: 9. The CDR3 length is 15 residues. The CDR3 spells CASSLKASGIGTQYF. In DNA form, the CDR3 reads TGTGCCAGCAGCTTGAAGGCTAGCGGGATAGGAACCCAGTACTTC.

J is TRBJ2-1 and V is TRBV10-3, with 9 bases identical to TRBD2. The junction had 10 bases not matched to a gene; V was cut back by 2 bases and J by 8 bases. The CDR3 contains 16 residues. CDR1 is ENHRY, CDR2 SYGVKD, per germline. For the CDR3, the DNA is TGTGCCATCAGTGAGATGGTTGCGGGAGGGCCGGATGAGCAGTTCTTC. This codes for CAISEMVAGGPDEQFF.

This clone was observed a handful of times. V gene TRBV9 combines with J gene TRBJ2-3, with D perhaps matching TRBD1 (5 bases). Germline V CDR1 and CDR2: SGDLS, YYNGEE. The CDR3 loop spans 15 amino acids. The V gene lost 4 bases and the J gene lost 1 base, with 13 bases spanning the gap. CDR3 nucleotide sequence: TGTGCCAGCAGCCCCTCCGGACATCGCACAGATACGCAGTATTTT. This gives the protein CASSPSGHRTDTQYF.

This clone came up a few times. Here the CDR3 reads CASSSALASSTDTQYF. CDR3 sequence (DNA): TGTGCCAGCAGCTCCGCACTAGCGTCTAGCACAGATACGCAGTATTTT. The chain is built from TRBV5-4 and TRBJ2-3, with 7 bases fitting TRBD2. V trimming: 3 bases; J trimming: 0 bases; junction bases outside the gene matches: 7. The CDR3 covers 16 residues. Germline loops: CDR1 SGHNT, CDR2 YYREEE (reference sequence).